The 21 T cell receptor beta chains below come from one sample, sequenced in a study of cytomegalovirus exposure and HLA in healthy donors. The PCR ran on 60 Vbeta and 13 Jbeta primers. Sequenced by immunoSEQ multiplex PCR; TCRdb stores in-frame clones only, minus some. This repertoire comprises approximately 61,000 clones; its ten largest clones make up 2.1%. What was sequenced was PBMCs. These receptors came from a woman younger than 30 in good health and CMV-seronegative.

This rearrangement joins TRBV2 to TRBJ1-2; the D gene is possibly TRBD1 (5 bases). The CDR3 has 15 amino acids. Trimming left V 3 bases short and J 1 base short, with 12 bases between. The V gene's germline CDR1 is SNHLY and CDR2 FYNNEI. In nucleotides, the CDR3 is TGTGCCAGCAGTGAGAAGACAGCCAGTAACTATGGCTACACCTTC. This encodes CASSEKTASNYGYTF.

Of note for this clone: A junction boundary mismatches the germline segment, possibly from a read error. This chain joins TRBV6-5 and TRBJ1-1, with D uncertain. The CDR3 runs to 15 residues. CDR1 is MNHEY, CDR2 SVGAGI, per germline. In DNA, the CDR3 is TGTGCCAGCAGTTACACCGGGAACATGAGCCCTGAAGATTTCTTT. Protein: CASSYTGNMSPEDFF.

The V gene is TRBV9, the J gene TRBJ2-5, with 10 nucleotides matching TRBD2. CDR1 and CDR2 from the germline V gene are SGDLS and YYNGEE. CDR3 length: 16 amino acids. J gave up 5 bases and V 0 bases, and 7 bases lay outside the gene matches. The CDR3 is CASSVGLSGGVETQYF. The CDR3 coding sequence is TGTGCCAGCAGCGTAGGGCTAAGCGGGGGGGTTGAGACCCAGTACTTC.

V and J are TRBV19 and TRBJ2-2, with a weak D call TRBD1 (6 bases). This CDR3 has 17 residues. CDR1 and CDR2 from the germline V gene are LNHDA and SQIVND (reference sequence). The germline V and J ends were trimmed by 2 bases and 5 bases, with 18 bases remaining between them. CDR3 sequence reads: CASSIWGHISSTGELFF. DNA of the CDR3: TGTGCCAGTAGTATATGGGGACACATCAGTTCTACCGGGGAGCTGTTTTTT.

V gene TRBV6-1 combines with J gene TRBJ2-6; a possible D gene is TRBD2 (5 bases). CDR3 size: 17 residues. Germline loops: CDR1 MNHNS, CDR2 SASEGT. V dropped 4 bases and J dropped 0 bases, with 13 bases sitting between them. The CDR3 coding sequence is TGTGCCAGCAGTGTTTTTCGGGGTAGCTCTGGGGCCAACGTCCTGACTTTC. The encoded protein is CASSVFRGSSGANVLTF.

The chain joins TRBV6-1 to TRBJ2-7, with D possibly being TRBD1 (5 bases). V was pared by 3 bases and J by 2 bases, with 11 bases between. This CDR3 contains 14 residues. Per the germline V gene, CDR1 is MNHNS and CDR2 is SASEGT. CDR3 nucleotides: TGTGCCAGCAGTGAGGGGCCCGTGGCCTACGAGCAGTACTTC. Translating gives CASSEGPVAYEQYF.

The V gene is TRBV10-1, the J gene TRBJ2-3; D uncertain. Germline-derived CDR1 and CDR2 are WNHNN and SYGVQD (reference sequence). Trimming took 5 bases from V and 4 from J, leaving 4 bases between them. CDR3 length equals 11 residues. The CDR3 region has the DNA TGCGCCAGCAGTTCGGCAGATACGCAGTATTTT. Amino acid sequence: CASSSADTQYF.

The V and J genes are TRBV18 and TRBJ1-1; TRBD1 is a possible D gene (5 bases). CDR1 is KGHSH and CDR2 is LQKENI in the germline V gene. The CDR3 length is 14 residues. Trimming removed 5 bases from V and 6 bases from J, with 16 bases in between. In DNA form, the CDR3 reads TGTGCCAGCTCATACACGGCAGGGATCGCTGAAGCTTTCTTT. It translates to CASSYTAGIAEAFF.

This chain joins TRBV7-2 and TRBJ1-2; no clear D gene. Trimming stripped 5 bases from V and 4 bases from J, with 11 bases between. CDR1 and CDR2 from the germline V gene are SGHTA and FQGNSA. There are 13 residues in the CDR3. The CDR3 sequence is CASSPQATYGYTF. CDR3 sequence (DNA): TGTGCCAGCAGCCCCCAGGCCACCTATGGCTACACCTTC.

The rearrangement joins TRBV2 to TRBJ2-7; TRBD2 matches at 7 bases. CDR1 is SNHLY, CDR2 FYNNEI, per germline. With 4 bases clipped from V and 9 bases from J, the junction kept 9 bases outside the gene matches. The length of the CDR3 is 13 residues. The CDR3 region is CASSAGGGIGQYF. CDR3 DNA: TGTGCCAGCAGTGCGGGCGGGGGAATCGGGCAGTACTTC.

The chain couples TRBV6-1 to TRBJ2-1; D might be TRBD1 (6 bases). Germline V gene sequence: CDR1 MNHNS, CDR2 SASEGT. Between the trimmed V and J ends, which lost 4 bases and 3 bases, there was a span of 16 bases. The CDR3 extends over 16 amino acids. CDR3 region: CASSGYRAGSYNEQFF. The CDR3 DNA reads TGTGCCAGCAGTGGATACAGGGCTGGAAGCTACAATGAGCAGTTCTTC.

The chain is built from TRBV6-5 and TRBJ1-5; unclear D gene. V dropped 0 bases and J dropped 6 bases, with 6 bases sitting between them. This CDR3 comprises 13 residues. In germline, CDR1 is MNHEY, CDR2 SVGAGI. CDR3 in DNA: TGTGCCAGCAGTTACTCCTTCAGTCAGCCCCAGCATTTT. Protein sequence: CASSYSFSQPQHF.

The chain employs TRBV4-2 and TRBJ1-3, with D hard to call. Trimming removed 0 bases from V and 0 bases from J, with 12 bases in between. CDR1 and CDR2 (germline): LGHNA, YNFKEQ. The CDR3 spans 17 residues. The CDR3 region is CASSQDLIRSSGNTIYF. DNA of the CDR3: TGTGCCAGCAGCCAAGATCTGATCAGAAGCTCTGGAAACACCATATATTTT.

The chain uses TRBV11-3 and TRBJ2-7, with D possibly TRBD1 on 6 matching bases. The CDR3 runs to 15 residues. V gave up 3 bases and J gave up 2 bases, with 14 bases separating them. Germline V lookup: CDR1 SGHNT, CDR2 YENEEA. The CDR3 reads CASSFMGATAYEQYF. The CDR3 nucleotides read TGTGCCAGCAGCTTTATGGGGGCGACAGCCTACGAGCAGTACTTC.

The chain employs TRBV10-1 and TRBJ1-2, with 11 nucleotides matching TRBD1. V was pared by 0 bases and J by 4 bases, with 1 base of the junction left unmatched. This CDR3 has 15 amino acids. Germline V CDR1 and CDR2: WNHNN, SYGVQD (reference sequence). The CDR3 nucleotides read TGCGCCAGCAGTGAGTCGGGGACAGGGGGCTATGGCTACACCTTC. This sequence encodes CASSESGTGGYGYTF.

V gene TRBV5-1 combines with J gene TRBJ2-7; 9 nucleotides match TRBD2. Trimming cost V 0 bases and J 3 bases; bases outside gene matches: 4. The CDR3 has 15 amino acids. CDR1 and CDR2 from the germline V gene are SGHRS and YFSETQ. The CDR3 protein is CASSLVVAGDYEQYF. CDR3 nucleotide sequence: TGCGCCAGCAGCTTGGTGGTAGCGGGAGACTACGAGCAGTACTTC.

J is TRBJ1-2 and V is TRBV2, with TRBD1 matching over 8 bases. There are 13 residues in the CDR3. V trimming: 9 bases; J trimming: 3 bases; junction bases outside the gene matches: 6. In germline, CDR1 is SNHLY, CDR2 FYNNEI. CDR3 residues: CASSSDRDYGYTF. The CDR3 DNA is TGTGCCAGTTCGTCGGACAGGGACTATGGCTACACCTTC.

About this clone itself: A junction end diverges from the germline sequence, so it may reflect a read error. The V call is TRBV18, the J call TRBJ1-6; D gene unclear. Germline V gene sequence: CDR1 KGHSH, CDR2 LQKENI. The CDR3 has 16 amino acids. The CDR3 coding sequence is TGTGCCAGCGCACCACGGGCAGGTGGGCTTAATTCACCCCTCCACTTT. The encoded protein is CASAPRAGGLNSPLHF. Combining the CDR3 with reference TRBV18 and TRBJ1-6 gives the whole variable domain NAGVMQNPRHLVRRRGQEARLRCSPMKGHSHVYWYRQLPEEGLKFMVYLQKENIIDESGMPKERFSAEFPKEGPSILRIQQVVRGDSAAYFCASAPRAGGLNSPLHFGNGTRLTVT.

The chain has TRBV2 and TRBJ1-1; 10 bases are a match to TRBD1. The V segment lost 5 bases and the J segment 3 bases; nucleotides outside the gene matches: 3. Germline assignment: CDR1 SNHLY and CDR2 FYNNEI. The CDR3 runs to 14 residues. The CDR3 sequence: CASSQDRGYTEAFF. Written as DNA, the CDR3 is TGTGCCAGCAGTCAGGACAGGGGGTACACTGAAGCTTTCTTT.

The CDR3 DNA follows: TGTGCCAGCAGCTCCTACGGGGGAGAAGAGACCCAGTACTTC. This sequence encodes CASSSYGGEETQYF. The chain links TRBV5-5 to TRBJ2-5; D possibly corresponds to TRBD2 (6 bases). The CDR3 consists of 14 residues. V was clipped by 3 bases and J by 3 bases, with 12 bases between them. Germline loops: CDR1 SGHKS, CDR2 YYEKEE (reference sequence).

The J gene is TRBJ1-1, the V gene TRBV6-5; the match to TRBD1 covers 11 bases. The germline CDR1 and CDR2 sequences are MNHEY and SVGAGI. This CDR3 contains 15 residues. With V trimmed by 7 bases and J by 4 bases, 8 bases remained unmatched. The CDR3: CASKKWGQGVTEAFF. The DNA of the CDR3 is TGTGCCAGCAAAAAATGGGGACAGGGGGTCACTGAAGCTTTCTTT.